These 15 T cell receptor beta chains originate from one sample sequenced in a study of CD8+ T cells in alopecia areata. TCR sequencing used cDNA made by reverse transcription of extracted RNA. Data came from immunoSEQ multiplex PCR; TCRdb stores just in-frame clones and leaves some out. The sample consists of 170,000 or so clones, around 60% of them appearing once. Sequenced material: CD4+ T cells sorted from blood, taken at week 0. The receptors were gathered from a human donor with alopecia areata.

The chain couples TRBV7-2 to TRBJ1-6, with D unresolved. Looked up from germline, CDR1 is SGHTA and CDR2 is FQGNSA. The V and J ends lost 4 bases and 4 bases respectively, with 2 bases between them. This CDR3 is built from 12 residues. CDR3 in amino acids: CASSYYNSPLHF. The CDR3 DNA reads TGTGCCAGCAGCTATTATAATTCACCCCTCCACTTT. The complete variable domain, with remaining parts taken from reference TRBV7-2 and TRBJ1-6, reads GAGVSQSPSNKVTEKGKDVELRCDPISGHTALYWYRQSLGQGLEFLIYFQGNSAPDKSGLPSDRFSAERTGGSVSTLTIQRTQQEDSAVYLCASSYYNSPLHFGNGTRLTVT.

The rearrangement uses TRBV4-2 and TRBJ1-2; 8 bases are shared with TRBD1. Germline CDR1 LGHNA, CDR2 YNFKEQ. This CDR3 contains 14 residues. V lost 2 bases and J lost 2; bases outside the gene matches: 1. CDR3 sequence: CASSQRTGNYGYTF. Written as DNA, the CDR3 is TGTGCCAGCAGCCAAAGGACAGGGAACTATGGCTACACCTTC.

CDR3 DNA sequence: TGTGCCAGCAGTGTTCGTCGAGGGGCAGATACGCAGTATTTT. Its protein is CASSVRRGADTQYF. V and J are TRBV2 and TRBJ2-3; the D call may be TRBD1 or TRBD2 (5 bases each). Germline loops: CDR1 SNHLY, CDR2 FYNNEI. V lost 4 bases, J lost 4 bases, and 12 bases lay in between. The CDR3 consists of 14 residues.

The gene calls are TRBV18 and TRBJ2-7; 9 nucleotides match TRBD1. V trimming: 1 base; J trimming: 6 bases; junction bases outside the gene matches: 13. Looked up from germline, CDR1 is KGHSH and CDR2 is LQKENI. The CDR3 spans 17 residues. The CDR3 loop is CASSPRTDRGWNREQYF. DNA for the CDR3: TGTGCCAGCTCACCACGGACCGACAGGGGGTGGAACCGCGAGCAGTACTTC.

This clone has only a few counts. V usage is TRBV29-1 and J usage is TRBJ2-7; maybe TRBD2 (5 bases). Germline V gives CDR1 SQVTM, CDR2 ANQGSEA. The CDR3 sequence is 12 residues long. The V gene lost 7 bases and the J gene lost 3 bases, with 13 bases spanning the gap. In DNA, the CDR3 is TGCAGCGGCCGACGACGGGACTACGAGCAGTACTTC. This translates into CSGRRRDYEQYF.

The table lists this clone with a few counts. The chain employs TRBV7-9 and TRBJ2-7, with 9 bases matching TRBD2. The germline V gene encodes CDR1 SEHNR and CDR2 FQNEAQ (reference sequence). There are 18 residues in the CDR3. V shed 5 bases and J 2 bases; nucleotides not matched to a gene: 16. The CDR3 nucleotides are TGTGCCAGCAGCCAACCGGGGGGCCCTAGCGGGGAAACCTACGAGCAGTACTTC. It specifies CASSQPGGPSGETYEQYF.

This rearrangement joins TRBV14 to TRBJ1-2; no clear D gene. V shed 1 base and J shed 8 bases, with 14 bases lying between them. The CDR3 sequence is 14 residues long. Germline V gene lookup returns CDR1 SGHDN and CDR2 FVKESK. The CDR3 sequence: CASSQGLGGAGYTF. The CDR3 bases are TGTGCCAGCAGCCAAGGGTTAGGAGGCGCCGGCTACACCTTC.

The chain couples TRBV7-2 to TRBJ1-1; D is undetermined. V shed 1 base and J shed 10 bases, with 10 bases lying between them. Germline CDR1 reads SGHTA; CDR2 reads FQGNSA. The length of the CDR3 is 12 residues. CDR3 region: CASSLGWGVAFF. The CDR3 DNA is TGTGCCAGCAGCTTAGGGTGGGGTGTAGCTTTCTTT.

This chain links TRBV15 with TRBJ2-7; the D is unclear. CDR1 is LNHNV, CDR2 YYDKDF, per germline (reference sequence). The CDR3 length is 14 residues. Trimming shortened V by 8 bases and J by 2 bases, and 16 bases separated the two germline ends. CDR3 amino acids: CATAGGVSPYEQYF. In DNA form, the CDR3 reads TGTGCCACCGCAGGTGGGGTCAGCCCCTACGAGCAGTACTTC.

This clone was seen just once. The chain links TRBV15 to TRBJ1-1; no clear D. V lost 4 bases, J lost 2 bases, and 8 bases lay in between. The CDR3 is 13 residues long. The V gene's germline CDR1 is LNHNV and CDR2 YYDKDF (reference sequence). The DNA of the CDR3 is TGTGCCACCAGCATTCCACCAAACACTGAAGCTTTCTTT. This gives the protein CATSIPPNTEAFF.

This clone came up a few times. Additional DNA sequences in this sample encode the identical CDR3. The chain combines TRBV29-1 with TRBJ2-7; D may match TRBD1 or TRBD2 (6 bases each). Germline loops: CDR1 SQVTM, CDR2 ANQGSEA. The CDR3 sequence is 12 residues long. V dropped 3 bases and J dropped 3 bases, with 9 bases sitting between them. CDR3 in amino acids: CSVDEGGYEQYF. CDR3 sequence (DNA): TGCAGCGTTGACGAGGGGGGCTACGAGCAGTACTTC.

The rearrangement links TRBV4-1 to TRBJ2-3; D remains ambiguous. The CDR3 is 14 amino acids. The V end was cut by 2 bases, the J end by 0 bases, with 6 bases between. Germline V gene data show CDR1 as MGHRA and CDR2 as YSYEKL. The CDR3 protein is CASSQLVSTDTQYF. DNA for the CDR3: TGCGCCAGCAGCCAATTGGTTAGCACAGATACGCAGTATTTT.

The genes are TRBV30 and TRBJ2-3; tentative D call: TRBD1 (5 bases). Trimming removed 3 bases from V and 4 bases from J, with 8 bases in between. The CDR3 is made up of 12 amino acids. Germline loops: CDR1 GTSNPN, CDR2 SVGIG (reference sequence). As DNA, the CDR3 is TGTGCCTGGAGCGCAGGGCCAGATACGCAGTATTTT. The encoded protein is CAWSAGPDTQYF. The complete variable domain, with remaining parts taken from reference TRBV30 and TRBJ2-3, reads SQTIHQWPATLVQPVGSPLSLECTVEGTSNPNLYWYRQAAGRGLQLLFYSVGIGQISSEVPQNLSASRPQDRQFILSSKKLLLSDSGFYLCAWSAGPDTQYFGPGTRLTVL.

The rearrangement links TRBV29-1 to TRBJ1-1; maybe TRBD1 (6 bases). The CDR3 length is 13 residues. CDR1 is SQVTM, CDR2 ANQGSEA, per germline. The V gene lost 4 bases and the J gene lost 4 bases, with 13 bases spanning the gap. This CDR3 reads CSVVLGASTEAFF. The DNA of the CDR3 is TGCAGCGTTGTTCTGGGGGCGAGCACTGAAGCTTTCTTT.

In its sample, this clone was seen a few times. V and J are TRBV11-2 and TRBJ2-7; the D is unclear. Per germline, CDR1 SGHAT and CDR2 FQNNGV. This CDR3 has 14 residues. The V end lost 5 bases, the J end lost 3 bases, and 14 bases lay between the germline ends. This chain's CDR3 is CASSPNQFGYEQYF. The CDR3 DNA reads TGTGCCAGCAGCCCGAATCAGTTCGGCTACGAGCAGTACTTC.